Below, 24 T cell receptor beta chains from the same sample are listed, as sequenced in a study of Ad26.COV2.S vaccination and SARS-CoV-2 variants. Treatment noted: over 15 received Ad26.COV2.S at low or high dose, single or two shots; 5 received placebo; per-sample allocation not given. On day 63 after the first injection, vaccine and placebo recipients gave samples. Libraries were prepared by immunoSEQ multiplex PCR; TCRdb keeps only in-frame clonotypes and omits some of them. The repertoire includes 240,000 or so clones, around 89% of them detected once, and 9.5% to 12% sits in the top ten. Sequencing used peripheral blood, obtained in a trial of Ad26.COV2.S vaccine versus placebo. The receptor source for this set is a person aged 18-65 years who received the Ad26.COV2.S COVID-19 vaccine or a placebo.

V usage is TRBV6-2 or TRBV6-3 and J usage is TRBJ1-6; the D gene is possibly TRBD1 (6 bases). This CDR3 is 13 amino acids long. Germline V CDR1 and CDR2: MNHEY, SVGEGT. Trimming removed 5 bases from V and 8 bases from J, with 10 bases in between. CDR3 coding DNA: TGTGCCAGCAGTCAGAACAGGGATTCACCCCTCCACTTT. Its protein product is CASSQNRDSPLHF.

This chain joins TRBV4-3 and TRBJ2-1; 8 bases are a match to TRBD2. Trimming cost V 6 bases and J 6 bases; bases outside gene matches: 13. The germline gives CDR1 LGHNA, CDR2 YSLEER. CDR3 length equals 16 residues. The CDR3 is CASRPDSGRGANEQFF. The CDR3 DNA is TGCGCCAGCAGGCCAGATAGCGGGCGGGGGGCCAATGAGCAGTTCTTC.

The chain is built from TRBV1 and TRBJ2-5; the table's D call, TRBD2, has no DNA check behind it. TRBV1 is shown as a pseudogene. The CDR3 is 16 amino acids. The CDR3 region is CTSSHKKRGGQETQYF. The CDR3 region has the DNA TGCACCAGCAGCCATAAGAAACGGGGGGGCCAAGAGACCCAGTACTTC.

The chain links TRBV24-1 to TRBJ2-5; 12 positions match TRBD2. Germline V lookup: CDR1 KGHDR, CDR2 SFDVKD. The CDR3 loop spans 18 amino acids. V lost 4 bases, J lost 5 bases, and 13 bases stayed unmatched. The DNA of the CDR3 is TGTGCCACCAGTGACCGCCGACTAGCGGGGGCCTTTGGGGAGACCCAGTACTTC. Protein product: CATSDRRLAGAFGETQYF.

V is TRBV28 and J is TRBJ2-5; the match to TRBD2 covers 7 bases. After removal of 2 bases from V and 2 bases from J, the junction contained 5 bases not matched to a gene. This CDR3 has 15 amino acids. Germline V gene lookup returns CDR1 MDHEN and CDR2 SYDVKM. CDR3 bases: TGTGCCAGCAGTTTAAGCGGGACTGTTCAAGAGACCCAGTACTTC. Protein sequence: CASSLSGTVQETQYF.

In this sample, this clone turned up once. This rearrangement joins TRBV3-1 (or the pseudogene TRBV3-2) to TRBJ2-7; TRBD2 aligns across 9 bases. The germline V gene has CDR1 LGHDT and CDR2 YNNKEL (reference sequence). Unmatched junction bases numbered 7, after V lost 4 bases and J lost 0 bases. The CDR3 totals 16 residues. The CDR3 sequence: CASSLLAGKSSYEQYF. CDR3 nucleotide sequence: TGTGCCAGCAGCCTACTAGCGGGTAAGAGCTCCTACGAGCAGTACTTC.

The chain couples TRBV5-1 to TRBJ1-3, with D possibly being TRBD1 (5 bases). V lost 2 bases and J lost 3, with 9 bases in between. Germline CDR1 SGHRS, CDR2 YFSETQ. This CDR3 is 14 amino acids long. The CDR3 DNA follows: TGCGCCAGCAGCTTAGACAGTGGTGGAAACACCATATATTTT. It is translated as CASSLDSGGNTIYF.

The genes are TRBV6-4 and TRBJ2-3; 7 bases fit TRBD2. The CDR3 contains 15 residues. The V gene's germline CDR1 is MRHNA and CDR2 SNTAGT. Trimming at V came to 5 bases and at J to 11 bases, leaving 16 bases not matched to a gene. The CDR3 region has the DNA TGTGCCAGCAGTACTATGCGGGGGAGCCAGATGGTGCAGTATTTT. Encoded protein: CASSTMRGSQMVQYF.

CDR3 protein: CASNTGGATQYF. As DNA, the CDR3 is TGTGCCAGTAACACAGGGGGGGCGACCCAGTACTTC. The chain combines TRBV19 with TRBJ2-5; D perhaps matches TRBD1 (8 bases). The germline V gene encodes CDR1 LNHDA and CDR2 SQIVND (reference sequence). The V end lost 7 bases, the J end lost 7 bases, and 13 bases lay between the germline ends. This CDR3 region has 12 residues.

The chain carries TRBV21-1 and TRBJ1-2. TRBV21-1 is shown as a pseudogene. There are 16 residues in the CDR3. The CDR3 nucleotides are TGTGCCAGCACCCCCCAGGAGGTAACACCCAACTATGGCTACACCTTC. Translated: CASTPQEVTPNYGYTF.

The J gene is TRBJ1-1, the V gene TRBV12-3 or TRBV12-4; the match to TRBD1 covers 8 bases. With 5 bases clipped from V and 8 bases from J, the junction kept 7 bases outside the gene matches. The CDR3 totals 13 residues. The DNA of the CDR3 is TGTGCCAGCAGTCGGACAGGGACCTCCGAAGCTTTCTTT. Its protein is CASSRTGTSEAFF.

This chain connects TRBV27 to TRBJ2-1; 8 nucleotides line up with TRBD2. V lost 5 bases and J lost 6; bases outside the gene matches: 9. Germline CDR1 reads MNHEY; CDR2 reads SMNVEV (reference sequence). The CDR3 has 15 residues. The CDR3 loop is CASSPREGVGNEQFF. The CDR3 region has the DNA TGTGCCAGCAGTCCCCGGGAGGGAGTCGGCAATGAGCAGTTCTTC.

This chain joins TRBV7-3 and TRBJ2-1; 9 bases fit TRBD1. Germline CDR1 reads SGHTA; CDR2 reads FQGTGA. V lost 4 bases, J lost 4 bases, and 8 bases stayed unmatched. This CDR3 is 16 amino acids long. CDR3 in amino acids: CASSSEGGQGYNEQFF. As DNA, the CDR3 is TGTGCCAGCAGCTCCGAGGGGGGACAGGGATACAATGAGCAGTTCTTC.

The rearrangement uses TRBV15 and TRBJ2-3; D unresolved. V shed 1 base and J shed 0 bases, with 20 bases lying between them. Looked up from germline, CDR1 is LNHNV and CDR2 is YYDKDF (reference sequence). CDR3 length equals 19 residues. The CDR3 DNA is TGTGCCACCAGCAGAGGGGCGCCCGGTGGAGCCCCAAGCACAGATACGCAGTATTTT. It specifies CATSRGAPGGAPSTDTQYF.

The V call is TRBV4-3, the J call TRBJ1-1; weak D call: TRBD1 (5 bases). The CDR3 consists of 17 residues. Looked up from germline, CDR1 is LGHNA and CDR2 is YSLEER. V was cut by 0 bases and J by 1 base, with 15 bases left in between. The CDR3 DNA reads TGCGCCAGCAGCCAAGAAGGGGTGCCCCTAGGGAACACTGAAGCTTTCTTT. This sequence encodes CASSQEGVPLGNTEAFF.

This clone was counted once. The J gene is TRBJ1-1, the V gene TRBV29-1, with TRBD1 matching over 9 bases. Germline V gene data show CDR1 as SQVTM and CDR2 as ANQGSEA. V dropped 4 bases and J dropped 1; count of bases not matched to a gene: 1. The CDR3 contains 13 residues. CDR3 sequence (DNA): TGCAGCGTTGCACAGGGGGCGAACACTGAAGCTTTCTTT. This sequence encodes CSVAQGANTEAFF.

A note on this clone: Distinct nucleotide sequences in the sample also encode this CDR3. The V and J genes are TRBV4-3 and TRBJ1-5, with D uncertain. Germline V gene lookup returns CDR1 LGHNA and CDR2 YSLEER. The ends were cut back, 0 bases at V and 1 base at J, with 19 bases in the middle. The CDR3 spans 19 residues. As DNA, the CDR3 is TGCGCCAGCAGCCAAGACGCGAGTGTGGGAGGGTTGAGCAATCAGCCCCAGCATTTT. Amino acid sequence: CASSQDASVGGLSNQPQHF.

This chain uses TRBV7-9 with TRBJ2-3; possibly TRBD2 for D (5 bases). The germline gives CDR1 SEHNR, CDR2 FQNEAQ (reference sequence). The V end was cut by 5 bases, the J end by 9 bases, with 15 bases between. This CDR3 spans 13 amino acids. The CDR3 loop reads CASSGRGGETQYF. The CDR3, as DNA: TGTGCCAGCAGCGGGAGAGGAGGAGAAACGCAGTATTTT.

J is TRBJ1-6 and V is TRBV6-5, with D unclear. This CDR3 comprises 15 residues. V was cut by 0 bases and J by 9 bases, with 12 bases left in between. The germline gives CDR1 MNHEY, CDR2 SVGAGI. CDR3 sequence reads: CASSYSVLDRSPLHF. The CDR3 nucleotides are TGTGCCAGCAGTTACTCCGTCCTCGACCGTTCACCCCTCCACTTT.

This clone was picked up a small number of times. CDR3 sequence (DNA): TGTGCCAGCTCTCAGAAGGACAGGGGATACACTGAAGCTTTCTTT. Residues: CASSQKDRGYTEAFF. The genes are TRBV18 and TRBJ1-1, with 9 bases that match TRBD1. J gave up 3 bases and V 6 bases, and 8 bases lay outside the gene matches. The CDR3 extends over 15 amino acids. In germline, CDR1 is KGHSH, CDR2 LQKENI.

This CDR3 reads CASSLAGTGTRKETQYF. Written as DNA, the CDR3 is TGCGCCAGCAGCTTGGCGGGGACAGGGACCCGAAAAGAGACCCAGTACTTC. The V and J genes are TRBV5-1 and TRBJ2-5; 9 bases line up with TRBD1. J was trimmed by 3 bases and V by 0 bases; bases with no gene match: 9. The CDR3 consists of 17 residues. Germline CDR1 SGHRS, CDR2 YFSETQ.

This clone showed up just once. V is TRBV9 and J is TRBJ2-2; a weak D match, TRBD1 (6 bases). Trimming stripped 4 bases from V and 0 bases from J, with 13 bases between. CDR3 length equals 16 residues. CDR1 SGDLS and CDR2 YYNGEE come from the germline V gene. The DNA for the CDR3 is TGTGCCAGCAGCCTAACCGGGACAACGAACACCGGGGAGCTGTTTTTT. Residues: CASSLTGTTNTGELFF.

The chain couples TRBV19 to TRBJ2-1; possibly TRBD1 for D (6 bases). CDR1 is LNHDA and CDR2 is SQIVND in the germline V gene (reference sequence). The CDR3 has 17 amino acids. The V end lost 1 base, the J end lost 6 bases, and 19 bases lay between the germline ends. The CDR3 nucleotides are TGTGCCAGTAGTATAGGTCGTGGGACACCGGGGTTCAATGAGCAGTTCTTC. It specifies CASSIGRGTPGFNEQFF.

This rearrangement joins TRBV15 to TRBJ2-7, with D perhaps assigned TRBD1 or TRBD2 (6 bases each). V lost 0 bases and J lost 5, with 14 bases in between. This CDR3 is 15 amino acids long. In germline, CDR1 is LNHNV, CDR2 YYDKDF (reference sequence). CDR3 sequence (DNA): TGTGCCACCAGCAGAGATCTTGGGGGGCTGGACGAGCAGTACTTC. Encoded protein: CATSRDLGGLDEQYF.